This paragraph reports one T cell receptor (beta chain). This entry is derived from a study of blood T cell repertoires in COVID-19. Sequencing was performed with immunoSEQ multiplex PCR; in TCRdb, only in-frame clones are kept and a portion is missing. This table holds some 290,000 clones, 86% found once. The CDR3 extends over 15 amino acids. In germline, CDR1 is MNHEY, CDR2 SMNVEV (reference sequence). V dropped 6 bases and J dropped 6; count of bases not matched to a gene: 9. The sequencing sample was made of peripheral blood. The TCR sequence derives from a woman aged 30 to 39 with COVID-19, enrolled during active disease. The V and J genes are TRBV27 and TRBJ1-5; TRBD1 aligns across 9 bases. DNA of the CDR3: TGTGCCAGCAGGGGACTCGGACAGGGGTTTCAGCCCCAGCATTTT. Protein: CASRGLGQGFQPQHF.